This TCR beta chain was documented in a study of T cell clones after liver transplantation. Overall study: Immunosuppression withdrawal was tried within 2 years after liver transplantation in this trial. Draws occurred before transplant, before withdrawal, and after complete or failed withdrawal. Points from the study as a whole: A larger donor-reactive than third-party decline suggested partial antigen-specific deletion. In two subjects, few donor cells limited the measurable donor-reactive repertoire.

Sequencing used immunoSEQ multiplex PCR; TCRdb keeps in-frame clones, though not all of them. The sample has tens of thousands of clones, about 70% seen once. The V segment lost 5 bases and the J segment 7 bases; nucleotides outside the gene matches: 5. This CDR3 is 14 amino acids long. Germline CDR1 is LNHDA and CDR2 is SQIVND (reference sequence). As concerns this clone: Its specificity is not known.

V gene TRBV19 combines with J gene TRBJ2-2, with 9 bases that match TRBD1. The TCR originated in a human donor who received a liver transplant. Here the sequenced sample was CD4+ T cells from blood, taken before liver transplant. The CDR3 reads CASSPTGGIGELFF. The DNA for the CDR3 is TGTGCCAGTAGTCCCACAGGGGGCATCGGGGAGCTGTTTTTT.